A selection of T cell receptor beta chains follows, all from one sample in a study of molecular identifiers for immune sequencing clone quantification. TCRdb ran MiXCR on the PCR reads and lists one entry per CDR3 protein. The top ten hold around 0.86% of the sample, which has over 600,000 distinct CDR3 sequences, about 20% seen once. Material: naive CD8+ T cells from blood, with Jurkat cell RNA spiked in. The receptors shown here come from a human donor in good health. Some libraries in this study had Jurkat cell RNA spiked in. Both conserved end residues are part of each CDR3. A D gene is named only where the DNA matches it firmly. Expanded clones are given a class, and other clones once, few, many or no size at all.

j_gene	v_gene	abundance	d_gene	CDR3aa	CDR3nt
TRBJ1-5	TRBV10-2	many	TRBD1	CASSVGQVNQPQHF	TGCGCCAGCAGCGTGGGACAGGTAAATCAGCCCCAGCATTTT
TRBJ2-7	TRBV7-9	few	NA	CASSLDSYYEQYF	TGTGCCAGCAGCTTAGACAGTTACTACGAGCAGTACTTC
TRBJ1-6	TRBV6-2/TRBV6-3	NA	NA	CASSYLSGRFSPLHF	TGTGCCAGCAGTTACCTATCGGGAAGGTTCTCACCCCTCCACTTT
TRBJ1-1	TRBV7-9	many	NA	CASSLDSRRTEAFF	TGTGCCAGCAGCTTAGATTCCCGACGCACTGAAGCTTTCTTT
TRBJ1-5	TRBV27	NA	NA	CASSFVGDVSNQPQHF	TGTGCCAGCAGTTTTGTAGGGGATGTCAGCAATCAGCCCCAGCATTTT
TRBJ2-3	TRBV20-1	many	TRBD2	CSARDISGITDTQYF	TGCAGTGCTAGAGATATCAGCGGGATCACAGATACGCAGTATTTT
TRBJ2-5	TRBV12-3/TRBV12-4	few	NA	CASRLISETQYF	TGTGCCAGCAGACTAATATCAGAGACCCAGTACTTC
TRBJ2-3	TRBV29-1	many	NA	CSALGAGPDTQYF	TGCAGCGCCCTAGGGGCAGGCCCAGATACGCAGTATTTT
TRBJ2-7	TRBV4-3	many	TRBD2	CASSQDGGRNYEQYF	TGCGCCAGCAGCCAAGATGGCGGGAGGAACTACGAGCAGTACTTC
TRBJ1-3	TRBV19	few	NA	CASSIGPATGNTIYF	TGTGCCAGTAGTATAGGTCCAGCTACTGGAAACACCATATATTTT
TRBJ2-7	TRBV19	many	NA	CASSIGADAAYEQYF	TGTGCCAGTAGTATAGGAGCGGACGCTGCCTACGAGCAGTACTTC
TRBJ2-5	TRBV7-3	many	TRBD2	CASSSIAGSLETQYF	TGTGCCAGCAGCTCCATAGCGGGAAGTCTAGAGACCCAGTACTTC
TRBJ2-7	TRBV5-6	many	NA	CASSLMYEQYF	TGTGCCAGCAGCTTGATGTACGAGCAGTACTTC
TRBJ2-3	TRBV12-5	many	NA	CASGLIWGNTDTQYF	TGTGCTAGTGGTTTGATTTGGGGGAACACAGATACGCAGTATTTT
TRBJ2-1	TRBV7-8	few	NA	CASSGVANEQFF	TGTGCCAGCAGCGGGGTAGCCAATGAGCAGTTCTTC
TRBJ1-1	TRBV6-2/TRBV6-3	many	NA	CASSFGQMNTEAFF	TGTGCCAGCAGTTTCGGACAGATGAACACTGAAGCTTTCTTT
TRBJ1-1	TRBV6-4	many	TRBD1	CASSEYAGQALNTEAFF	TGTGCCAGCAGTGAATACGCAGGACAGGCACTGAACACTGAAGCTTTCTTT
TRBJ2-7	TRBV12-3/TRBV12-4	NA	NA	CASSPPPPYEQYF	TGTGCCAGCAGTCCCCCCCCCCCGTACGAGCAGTACTTC
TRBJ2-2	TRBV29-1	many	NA	CSVERRSNTGELFF	TGCAGCGTTGAACGGCGGTCAAACACCGGGGAGCTGTTTTTT
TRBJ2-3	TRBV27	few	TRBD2	CASSTLGVAGAYTQYF	TGTGCCAGCAGTACCCTAGGGGTAGCGGGAGCATATACGCAGTATTTT
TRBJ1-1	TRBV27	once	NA	CASRTADTEAFF	TGTGCCAGCAGGACGGCGGATACTGAAGCTTTCTTT
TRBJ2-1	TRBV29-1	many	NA	CSSGGATGSSGNEQFF	TGCAGCTCCGGGGGGGCGACAGGGTCGAGTGGGAATGAGCAGTTCTTC
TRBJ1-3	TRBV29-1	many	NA	CSVEGGRDPGNTIYF	TGCAGCGTTGAAGGCGGCAGGGACCCTGGAAACACCATATATTTT
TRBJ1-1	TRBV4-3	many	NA	CASSPHTGAEAFF	TGCGCCAGCAGCCCTCACACGGGCGCTGAAGCTTTCTTT
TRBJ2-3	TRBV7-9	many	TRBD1	CASSLADRGPRTDTQYF	TGTGCCAGCAGCTTAGCGGACAGGGGGCCCCGCACAGATACGCAGTATTTT
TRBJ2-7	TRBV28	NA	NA	CASGWMGGEQYF	TGTGCCAGCGGTTGGATGGGAGGCGAGCAGTACTTC
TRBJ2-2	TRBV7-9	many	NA	CASSLVVFPGGELFF	TGTGCCAGCAGCTTAGTAGTCTTCCCAGGCGGGGAGCTGTTTTTT
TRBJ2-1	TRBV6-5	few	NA	CASSYSSVVTRNEQFF	TGTGCCAGCAGTTACTCTTCAGTCGTGACCCGCAATGAGCAGTTCTTC
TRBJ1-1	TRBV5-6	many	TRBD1	CASSWGQGNTEAFF	TGTGCCAGCAGCTGGGGACAGGGGAACACTGAAGCTTTCTTT
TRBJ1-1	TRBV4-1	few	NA	CASSQAAGNTEAFF	TGCGCCAGCAGCCAAGCAGCCGGGAACACTGAAGCTTTCTTT
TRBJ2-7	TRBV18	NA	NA	CASSQNQVEYEQYF	TGTGCCAGCTCACAAAACCAGGTGGAGTACGAGCAGTACTTC
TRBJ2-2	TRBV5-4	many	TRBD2	CASSPSGRGLGGELFF	TGTGCCAGCAGCCCAAGCGGGAGGGGCTTGGGCGGGGAGCTGTTTTTT
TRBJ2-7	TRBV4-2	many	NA	CASSQELRPGNYEQYF	TGTGCCAGCAGCCAAGAGTTGCGCCCTGGGAACTACGAGCAGTACTTC
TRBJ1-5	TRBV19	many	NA	CATRGYGQPQHF	TGTGCCACCCGAGGGTACGGTCAGCCCCAGCATTTT
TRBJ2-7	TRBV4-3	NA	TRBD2	CASSPRTSRDEQYF	TGCGCCAGCAGCCCGCGGACTAGCAGAGACGAGCAGTACTTC
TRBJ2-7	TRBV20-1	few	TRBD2	CSARYDGLAGLYEQYF	TGCAGTGCTAGATATGATGGGCTAGCGGGACTCTACGAGCAGTACTTC
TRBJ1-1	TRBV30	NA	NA	CAWSYGENTEAFF	TGTGCCTGGAGCTATGGGGAGAACACTGAAGCTTTCTTT